This TCR beta chain was sequenced for a study of blood T cells in healthy people across ages. As concerns this clonotype: Antigen unknown.

Findings of the study overall: Shifts in expanded clonotypes may have been confounded by donor CMV status, which was unknown.

Germline CDR1 reads SGHTA; CDR2 reads FQGNSA. The CDR3 is 15 residues long. Deletions cut 1 base from V and 0 bases from J, with 8 bases between. It was with a sample-barcoded 5' primer and a J-beta primer mix that a second PCR of roughly 7 to 12 cycles was run. TCRdb called the 5' RACE reads again in MiXCR, with one record for every CDR3 protein. The table includes about a million distinct CDR3 sequences, about 53% detected once. The sequenced sample consisted of blood. The rearrangement links TRBV7-2 to TRBJ2-3; perhaps TRBD2 as D (5 bases). This TCR came from a woman aged 55-70 years in good health. CDR3 sequence (DNA): TGTGCCAGCAGCTTAGTTTGGAGGAGCACAGATACGCAGTATTTT. This gives the protein CASSLVWRSTDTQYF.